The subject of this entry is one TCR beta chain. Its binding antigen is unknown. Base qualities were left out, and no much larger clone turns up one base away. There are 14 amino acids in the CDR3, from cysteine to phenylalanine inclusive. The only DNA kept is the CDR3, 42 bases in frame from the first base. The trim is 2 bases for V and 4 bases for J, with a gap of 8 bases between the germline ends. From the germline V gene, CDR1 is MGHRA and CDR2 is YSYEKL. These data come from a study of CD8 T cells in Susac syndrome (dated by TCRdb to about 2019). Background for the entire study: The study used repertoire sequencing to test whether antigen drove CD8+ T cell activation and differentiation in Susac syndrome. The investigation overall reported the following: The number of individuals in the TCR sequencing and HLA analysis was acknowledged as relatively small.

Peripheral blood CD8+ and CD4+ T cells from healthy donors, Susac syndrome patients and multiple sclerosis patients were profiled using high-throughput TCR beta sequencing. The healthy donors served as controls matched for age and sex. Bulk CD8+ and CD4+ T cells were purified by magnetic negative isolation, whereas CD8+ TEMRA cells were enriched by FACS. Blood was drawn into EDTA tubes, processed within 24 hours, and PBMCs were isolated by density gradient centrifugation. PBMCs intended for TCR sequencing were frozen in liquid nitrogen and were later thawed in a 37 degrees C water bath. The sorted or isolated CD4+, CD8+ and CD8+ TEMRA cells reached a purity of at least 90%. RNA was extracted using the RNeasy kit, and roughly 0.5 to 1 microgram was reverse transcribed with random hexamers. The immunoSEQ multiplex PCR assay, covering 54 Vbeta and 13 Jbeta segments, was used to amplify TCR beta CDR3 regions. PCR amplification bias was corrected by using a synthetic template baseline for primer optimization and computational correction. On the study's bioinformatics: Reads were assigned to V, D and J genes according to IMGT and analyzed in immunoSEQ Analyzer, with only productive sequences retained. To calculate clonality, Shannon entropy was normalized by log2 of the number of productive unique sequences and then subtracted from one. Public and private clones were assessed among the 100 most prevalent clones of each patient and control. A clone was defined as Susac-specific if it was absent from the healthy and MS cohorts, from 1052 published viral clones and from other ImmuneACCESS disease sequences. In TCRdb, the public reads were trimmed at Q25 with fastp and aligned with MiXCR, with productive beta chains retained. Rows are unified per CDR3 protein, each entry keeping the most common DNA and genes. TCRdb, rather than the study authors, made the V and J calls. The sample table lists some 190,000 distinct CDR3 sequences, 95% of them with a count of one. The ten biggest clones cover approximately 0.094% of the sample.

This sequence uses TRBV4-1 and TRBJ1-4, with the D gene too uncertain to name. The sequencing input was CD4+ T cells from PBMCs. The clonotype was recovered from a human donor in good health. The CDR3 region reads CASSQLPLNEKLFF. At the DNA level, the sequence is TGCGCCAGCAGCCAACTCCCTCTTAATGAAAAACTGTTTTTT.